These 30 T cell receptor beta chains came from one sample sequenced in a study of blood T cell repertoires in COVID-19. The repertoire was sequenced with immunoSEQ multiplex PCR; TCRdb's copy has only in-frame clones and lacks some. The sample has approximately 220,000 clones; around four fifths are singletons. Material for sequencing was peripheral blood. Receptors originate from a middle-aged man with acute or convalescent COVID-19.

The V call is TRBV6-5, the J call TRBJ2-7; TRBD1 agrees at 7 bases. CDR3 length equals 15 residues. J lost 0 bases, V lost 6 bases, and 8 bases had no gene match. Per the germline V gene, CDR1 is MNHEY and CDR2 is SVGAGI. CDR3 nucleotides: TGTGCCAGCAGCGTAACAGGGGCTAGCTCCTACGAGCAGTACTTC. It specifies CASSVTGASSYEQYF.

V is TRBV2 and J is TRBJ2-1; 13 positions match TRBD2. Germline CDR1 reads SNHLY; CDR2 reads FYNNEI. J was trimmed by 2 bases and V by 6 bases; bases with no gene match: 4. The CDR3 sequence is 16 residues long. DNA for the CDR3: TGTGCCAGCAGCGCACTAGCGGGAGGGCCCTACAATGAGCAGTTCTTC. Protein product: CASSALAGGPYNEQFF.

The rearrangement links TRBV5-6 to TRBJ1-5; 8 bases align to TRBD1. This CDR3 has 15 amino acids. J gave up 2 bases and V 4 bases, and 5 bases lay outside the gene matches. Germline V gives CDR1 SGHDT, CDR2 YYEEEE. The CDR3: CASSRRQGRNQPQHF. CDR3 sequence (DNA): TGTGCCAGCAGCCGAAGACAGGGGCGCAATCAGCCCCAGCATTTT.

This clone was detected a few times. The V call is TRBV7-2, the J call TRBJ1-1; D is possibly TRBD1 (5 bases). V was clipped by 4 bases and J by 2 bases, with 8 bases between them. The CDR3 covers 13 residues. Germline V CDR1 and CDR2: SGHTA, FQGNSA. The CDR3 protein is CASSYQGNTEAFF. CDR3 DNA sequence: TGTGCCAGCAGCTATCAGGGAAACACTGAAGCTTTCTTT.

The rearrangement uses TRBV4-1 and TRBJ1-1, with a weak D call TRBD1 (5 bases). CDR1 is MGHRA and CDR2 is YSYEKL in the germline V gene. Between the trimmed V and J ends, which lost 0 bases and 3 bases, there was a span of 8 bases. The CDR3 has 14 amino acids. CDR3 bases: TGCGCCAGCAGCCAAGATGGGGGGGACACTGAAGCTTTCTTT. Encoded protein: CASSQDGGDTEAFF.

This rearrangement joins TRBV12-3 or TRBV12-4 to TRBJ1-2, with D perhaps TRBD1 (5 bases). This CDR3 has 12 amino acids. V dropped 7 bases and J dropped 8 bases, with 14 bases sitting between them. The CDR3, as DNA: TGTGCCAGCACGGGACTCCAAGCGGGCTACACCTTC. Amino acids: CASTGLQAGYTF.

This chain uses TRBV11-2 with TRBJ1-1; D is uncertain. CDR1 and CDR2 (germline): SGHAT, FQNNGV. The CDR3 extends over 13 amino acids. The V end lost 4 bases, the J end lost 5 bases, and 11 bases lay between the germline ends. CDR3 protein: CASSYTGGTEAFF. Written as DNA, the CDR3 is TGTGCCAGCAGCTACACCGGAGGGACTGAAGCTTTCTTT.

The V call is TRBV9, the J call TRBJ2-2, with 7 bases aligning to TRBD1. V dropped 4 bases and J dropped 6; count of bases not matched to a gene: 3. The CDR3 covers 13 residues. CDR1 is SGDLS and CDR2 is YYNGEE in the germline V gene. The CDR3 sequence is CASSLQGAGELFF. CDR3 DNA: TGTGCCAGCAGCTTGCAGGGGGCCGGGGAGCTGTTTTTT. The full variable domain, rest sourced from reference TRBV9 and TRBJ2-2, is DSGVTQTPKHLITATGQRVTLRCSPRSGDLSVYWYQQSLDQGLQFLIQYYNGEERAKGNILERFSAQQFPDLHSELNLSSLELGDSALYFCASSLQGAGELFFGEGSRLTVL.

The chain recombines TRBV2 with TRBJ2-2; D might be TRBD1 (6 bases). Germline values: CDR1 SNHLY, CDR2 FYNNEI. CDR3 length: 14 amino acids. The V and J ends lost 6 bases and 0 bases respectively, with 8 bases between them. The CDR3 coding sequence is TGTGCCAGCAGCGGGACAACGAACACCGGGGAGCTGTTTTTT. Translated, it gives CASSGTTNTGELFF. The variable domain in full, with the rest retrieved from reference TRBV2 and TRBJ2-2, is EPEVTQTPSHQVTQMGQEVILRCVPISNHLYFYWYRQILGQKVEFLVSFYNNEISEKSEIFDDQFSVERPDGSNFTLKIRSTKLEDSAMYFCASSGTTNTGELFFGEGSRLTVL.

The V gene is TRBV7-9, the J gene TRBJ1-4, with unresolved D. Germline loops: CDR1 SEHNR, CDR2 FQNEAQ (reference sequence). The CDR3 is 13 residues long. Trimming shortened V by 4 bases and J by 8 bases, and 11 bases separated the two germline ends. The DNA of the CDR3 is TGTGCCAGCAGCTCTACCCCGAAAGAAAAACTGTTTTTT. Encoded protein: CASSSTPKEKLFF. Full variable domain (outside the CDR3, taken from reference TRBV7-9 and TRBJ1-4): DTGVSQNPRHKITKRGQNVTFRCDPISEHNRLYWYRQTLGQGPEFLTYFQNEAQLEKSRLLSDRFSAERPKGSFSTLEIQRTEQGDSAMYLCASSSTPKEKLFFGSGTQLSVL.

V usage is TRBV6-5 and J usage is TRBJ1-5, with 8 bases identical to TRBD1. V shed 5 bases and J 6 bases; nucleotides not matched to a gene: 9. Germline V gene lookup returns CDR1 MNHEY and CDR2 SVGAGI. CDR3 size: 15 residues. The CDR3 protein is CASSPDRGGGQPQHF. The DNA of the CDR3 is TGTGCCAGCAGTCCTGACAGGGGTGGAGGTCAGCCCCAGCATTTT.

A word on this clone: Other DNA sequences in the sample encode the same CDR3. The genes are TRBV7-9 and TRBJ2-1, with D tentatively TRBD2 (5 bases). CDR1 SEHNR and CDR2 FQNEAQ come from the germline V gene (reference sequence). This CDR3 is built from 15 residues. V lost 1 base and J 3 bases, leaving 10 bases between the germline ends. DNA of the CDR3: TGTGCCAGCAGCTTAGGGGCTAGCAGCTACAATGAGCAGTTCTTC. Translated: CASSLGASSYNEQFF.

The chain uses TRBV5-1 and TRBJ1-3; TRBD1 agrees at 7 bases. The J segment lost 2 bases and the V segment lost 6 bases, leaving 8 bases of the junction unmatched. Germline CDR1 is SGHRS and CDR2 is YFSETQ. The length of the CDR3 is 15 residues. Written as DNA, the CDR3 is TGCGCCAGCACACCGACAGGGTCTGCTGGAAACACCATATATTTT. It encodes CASTPTGSAGNTIYF.

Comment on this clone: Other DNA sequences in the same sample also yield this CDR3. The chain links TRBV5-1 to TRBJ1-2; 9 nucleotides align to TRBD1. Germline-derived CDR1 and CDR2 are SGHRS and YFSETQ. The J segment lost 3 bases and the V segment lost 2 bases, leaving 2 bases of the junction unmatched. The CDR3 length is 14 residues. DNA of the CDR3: TGCGCCAGCAGCTTAGGACAGGGGTACTATGGCTACACCTTC. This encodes CASSLGQGYYGYTF.

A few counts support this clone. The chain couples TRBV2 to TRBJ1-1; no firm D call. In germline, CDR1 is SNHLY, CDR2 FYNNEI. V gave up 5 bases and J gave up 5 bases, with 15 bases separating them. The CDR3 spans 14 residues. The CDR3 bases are TGTGCCAGCAGTATCCTCAACTATGGGACTGAAGCTTTCTTT. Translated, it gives CASSILNYGTEAFF.

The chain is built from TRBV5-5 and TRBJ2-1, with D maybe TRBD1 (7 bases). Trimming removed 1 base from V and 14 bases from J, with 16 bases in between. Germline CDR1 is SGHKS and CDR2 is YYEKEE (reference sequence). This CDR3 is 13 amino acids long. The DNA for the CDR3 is TGTGCCAGCAGCTTGTTAGGGCAGGGGGGTAAGTTCTTC. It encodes CASSLLGQGGKFF.

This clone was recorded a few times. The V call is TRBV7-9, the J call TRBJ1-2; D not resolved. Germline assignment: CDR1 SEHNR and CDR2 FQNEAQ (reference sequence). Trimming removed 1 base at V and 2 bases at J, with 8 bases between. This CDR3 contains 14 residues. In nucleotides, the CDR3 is TGTGCCAGCAGCTTAGTAGTCGCCAACTATGGCTACACCTTC. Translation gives CASSLVVANYGYTF.

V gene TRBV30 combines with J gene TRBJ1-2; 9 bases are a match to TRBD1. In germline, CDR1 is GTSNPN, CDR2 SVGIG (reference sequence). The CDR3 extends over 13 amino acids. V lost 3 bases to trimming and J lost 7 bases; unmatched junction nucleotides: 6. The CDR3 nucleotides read TGTGCCTGGAGCCTAACAGGGGGCATTGGCTACACCTTC. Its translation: CAWSLTGGIGYTF.

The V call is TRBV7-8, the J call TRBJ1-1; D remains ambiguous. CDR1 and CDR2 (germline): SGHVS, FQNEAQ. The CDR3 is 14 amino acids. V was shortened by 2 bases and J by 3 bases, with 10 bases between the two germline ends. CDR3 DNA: TGTGCCAGCAGCTTAAGGCTCGCGGACACTGAAGCTTTCTTT. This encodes CASSLRLADTEAFF.

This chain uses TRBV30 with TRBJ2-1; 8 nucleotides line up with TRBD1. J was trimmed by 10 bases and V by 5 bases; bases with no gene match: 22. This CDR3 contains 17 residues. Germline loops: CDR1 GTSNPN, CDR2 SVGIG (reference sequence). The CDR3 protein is CAWGSSSGGRSRYEQFF. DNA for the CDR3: TGTGCCTGGGGTTCCTCCTCAGGGGGCAGGTCCCGCTACGAGCAGTTCTTC.

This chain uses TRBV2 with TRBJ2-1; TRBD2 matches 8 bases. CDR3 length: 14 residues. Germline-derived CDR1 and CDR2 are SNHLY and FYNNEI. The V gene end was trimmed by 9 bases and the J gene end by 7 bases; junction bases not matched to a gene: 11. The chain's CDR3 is CARTGTRGTNEQFF. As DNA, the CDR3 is TGTGCCAGGACCGGGACTAGGGGTACTAATGAGCAGTTCTTC.

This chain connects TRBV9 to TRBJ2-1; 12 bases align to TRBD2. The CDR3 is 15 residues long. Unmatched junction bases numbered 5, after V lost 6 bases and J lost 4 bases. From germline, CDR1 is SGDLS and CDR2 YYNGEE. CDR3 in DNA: TGTGCCAGCAACCCCGGACTAGCGGGATACAATGAGCAGTTCTTC. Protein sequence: CASNPGLAGYNEQFF.

The DNA for the CDR3 is TGTGCCAGTAGACTGACAGGCAGCTCCTACAATGAGCAGTTCTTC. This encodes CASRLTGSSYNEQFF. The V call is TRBV2, the J call TRBJ2-1, with D tentatively TRBD1 (6 bases). Trimming stripped 9 bases from V and 0 bases from J, with 15 bases between. CDR1 is SNHLY, CDR2 FYNNEI, per germline. The CDR3 spans 15 residues. The full variable domain, in which reference TRBV2 and TRBJ2-1 provide the parts outside the CDR3, is EPEVTQTPSHQVTQMGQEVILRCVPISNHLYFYWYRQILGQKVEFLVSFYNNEISEKSEIFDDQFSVERPDGSNFTLKIRSTKLEDSAMYFCASRLTGSSYNEQFFGPGTRLTVL.

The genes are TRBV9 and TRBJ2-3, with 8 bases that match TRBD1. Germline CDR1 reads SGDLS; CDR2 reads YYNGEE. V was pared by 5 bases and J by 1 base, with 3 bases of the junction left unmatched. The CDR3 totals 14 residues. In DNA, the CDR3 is TGTGCCAGCAGGAAGGACAGGGGCACAGATACGCAGTATTTT. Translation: CASRKDRGTDTQYF.

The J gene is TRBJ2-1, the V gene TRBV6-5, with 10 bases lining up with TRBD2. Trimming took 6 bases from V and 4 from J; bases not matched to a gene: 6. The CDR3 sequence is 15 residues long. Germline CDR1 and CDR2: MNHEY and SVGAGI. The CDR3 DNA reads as TGTGCCAGCAGCCTGACTAGCGGGTCGTACAATGAGCAGTTCTTC. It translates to CASSLTSGSYNEQFF.

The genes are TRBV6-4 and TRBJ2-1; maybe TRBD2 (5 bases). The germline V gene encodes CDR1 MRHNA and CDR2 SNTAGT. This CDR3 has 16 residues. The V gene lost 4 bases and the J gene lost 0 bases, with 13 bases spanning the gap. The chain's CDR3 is CASSVSLSGSYNEQFF. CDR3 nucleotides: TGTGCCAGCAGTGTCTCTTTGAGCGGCTCCTACAATGAGCAGTTCTTC.

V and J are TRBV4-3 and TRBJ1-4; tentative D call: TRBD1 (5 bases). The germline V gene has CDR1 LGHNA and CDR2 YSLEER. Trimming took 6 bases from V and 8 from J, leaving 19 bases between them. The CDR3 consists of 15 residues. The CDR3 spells CASRRATVSSEKLFF. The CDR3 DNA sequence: TGCGCCAGCAGGCGTGCGACAGTGAGTTCAGAAAAACTGTTTTTT.

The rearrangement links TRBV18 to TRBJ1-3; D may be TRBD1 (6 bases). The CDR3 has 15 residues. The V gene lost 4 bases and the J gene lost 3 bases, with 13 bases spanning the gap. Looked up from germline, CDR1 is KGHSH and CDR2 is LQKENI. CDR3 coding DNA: TGTGCCAGCTCACGTCAGGGGTCGGTTGGAAACACCATATATTTT. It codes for CASSRQGSVGNTIYF.

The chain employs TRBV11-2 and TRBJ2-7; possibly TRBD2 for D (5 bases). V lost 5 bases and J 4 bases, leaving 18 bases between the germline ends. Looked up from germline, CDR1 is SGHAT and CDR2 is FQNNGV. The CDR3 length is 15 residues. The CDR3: CASSPLGRQAYEQYF. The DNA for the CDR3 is TGTGCCAGCAGCCCGCTGGGGAGACAAGCTTACGAGCAGTACTTC.

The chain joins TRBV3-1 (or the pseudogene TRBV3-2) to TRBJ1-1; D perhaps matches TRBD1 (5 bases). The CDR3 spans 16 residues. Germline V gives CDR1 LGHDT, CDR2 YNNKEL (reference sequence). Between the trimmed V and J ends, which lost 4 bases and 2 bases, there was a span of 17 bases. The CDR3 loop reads CASSPTWTRVNTEAFF. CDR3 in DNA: TGTGCCAGCAGCCCAACCTGGACACGAGTAAACACTGAAGCTTTCTTT.